This T cell receptor beta chain was documented in a study of blood T cell repertoires in COVID-19. Study-level information: Samples of COVID-19 (acute and convalescent) were obtained from the United States, Italy and Spain. Nucleic acid was either cDNA or gDNA, and it came from T cells, B-cell-depleted T cells, or PBMCs.

V shed 2 bases, J shed 8 bases, and the junction held 11 bases outside the gene matches. The length of the CDR3 is 18 residues. Germline CDR1 is PRHDT and CDR2 is FYEKMQ (reference sequence). As processed by the authors: Estimates of nucleated cell counts were drawn from the amplification of reference gene primers. Repertoires were generated with immunoSEQ multiplex PCR, while TCRdb's copy carries only in-frame clones and drops some. V and J calls and clone size are those listed in that table; D and trimming were worked out from the DNA. The data show approximately 140,000 clones, roughly four fifths seen once. The table lists this clone with a count of one.

The chain uses TRBV13 and TRBJ2-1, with TRBD2 matching 14 bases. Sequencing used peripheral blood. The sequence derives from a human donor in a cohort sampled during active COVID-19. CDR3 coding DNA: TGTGCCAGCAGCTTAAGTTTTTTAGGGACTAGCGGGAGTCATGAGCAGTTCTTC. Translated, it gives CASSLSFLGTSGSHEQFF. The full variable domain, rest sourced from reference TRBV13 and TRBJ2-1, is AAGVIQSPRHLIKEKRETATLKCYPIPRHDTVYWYQQGPGQDPQFLISFYEKMQSDKGSIPDRFSAQQFSDYHSELNMSSLELGDSALYFCASSLSFLGTSGSHEQFFGPGTRLTVL.